This TCR beta chain derives from a study of blood T cell repertoires in COVID-19. Clones were sequenced by immunoSEQ multiplex PCR, and TCRdb holds only the in-frame ones, with some missing. Here the sample spans about 340,000 clones, about nine tenths being singletons. Patients of the Seattle cohort, enrolled during active infection, were followed longitudinally. With V trimmed by 8 bases and J by 2 bases, 7 bases remained unmatched. CDR3 length: 14 amino acids. The germline gives CDR1 SGHNT, CDR2 YYREEE (reference sequence). This chain uses TRBV5-4 with TRBJ2-3; 8 nucleotides line up with TRBD2. The specimen was peripheral blood. The TCR comes from a woman in her 70s with COVID-19, enrolled during active disease. CDR3 residues: CASSPGGVTDTQYF. The CDR3, as DNA: TGTGCCAGTTCCCCGGGGGGGGTCACAGATACGCAGTATTTT.